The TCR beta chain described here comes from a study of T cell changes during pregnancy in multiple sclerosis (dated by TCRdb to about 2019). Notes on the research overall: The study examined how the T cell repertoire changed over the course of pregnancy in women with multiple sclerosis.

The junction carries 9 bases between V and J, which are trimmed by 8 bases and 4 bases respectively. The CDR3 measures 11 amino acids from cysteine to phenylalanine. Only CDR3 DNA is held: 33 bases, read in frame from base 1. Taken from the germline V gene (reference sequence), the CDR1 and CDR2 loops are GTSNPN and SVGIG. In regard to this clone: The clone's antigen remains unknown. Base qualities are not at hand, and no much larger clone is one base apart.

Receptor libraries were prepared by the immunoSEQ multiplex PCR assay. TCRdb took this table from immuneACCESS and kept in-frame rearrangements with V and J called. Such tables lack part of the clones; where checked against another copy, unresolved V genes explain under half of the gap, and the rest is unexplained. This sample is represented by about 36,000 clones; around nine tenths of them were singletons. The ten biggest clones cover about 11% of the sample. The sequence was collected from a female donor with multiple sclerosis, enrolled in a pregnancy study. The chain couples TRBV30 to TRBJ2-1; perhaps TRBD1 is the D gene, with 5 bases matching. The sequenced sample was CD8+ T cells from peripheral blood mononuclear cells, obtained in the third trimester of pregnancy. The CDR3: CAQQVYNEQFF. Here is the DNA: TGTGCCCAACAGGTGTACAATGAGCAGTTCTTC.